One sample yielded the 21 T cell receptor beta chains listed below, sequenced in a study of blood T cell repertoires in COVID-19. Clones were sequenced by immunoSEQ multiplex PCR, and TCRdb holds only the in-frame ones, with some missing. The data show roughly 120,000 clones, approximately 82% seen once. Sequenced material: peripheral blood. The source of these receptors is a man in his 70s with active or convalescent COVID-19.

This chain links TRBV19 with TRBJ2-1; 12 bases are shared with TRBD1. The V gene's germline CDR1 is LNHDA and CDR2 SQIVND (reference sequence). The junction had 8 bases not matched to a gene; V was cut back by 5 bases and J by 6 bases. This CDR3 is built from 16 residues. The CDR3 region is CASSLPGQGAINEQFF. CDR3 bases: TGTGCCAGTAGTCTACCGGGACAGGGGGCTATCAATGAGCAGTTCTTC.

The chain recombines TRBV2 with TRBJ1-2, with 8 bases identical to TRBD1. Trimming at V came to 7 bases and at J to 3 bases, leaving 4 bases not matched to a gene. Germline V gene sequence: CDR1 SNHLY, CDR2 FYNNEI. This CDR3 contains 13 residues. The CDR3 here is CASTGQGYYGYTF. For the CDR3, the DNA is TGTGCCAGCACCGGACAGGGATACTATGGCTACACCTTC.

The chain combines TRBV13 with TRBJ2-3; 11 bases match TRBD1. This CDR3 has 18 amino acids. From germline, CDR1 is PRHDT and CDR2 FYEKMQ (reference sequence). J gave up 3 bases and V 5 bases, and 13 bases lay outside the gene matches. The CDR3 sequence is CASSGRTRDRGYTDTQYF. The CDR3 DNA sequence: TGTGCCAGCAGCGGACGGACCCGGGACAGGGGGTATACAGATACGCAGTATTTT.

The chain has TRBV18 and TRBJ1-1; 7 nucleotides line up with TRBD1. Germline trimming cut 6 bases from V and 2 bases from J; bases unmatched to any gene: 6. The CDR3 sequence is 14 residues long. Germline CDR1 reads KGHSH; CDR2 reads LQKENI. CDR3 sequence reads: CASSLDRLNTEAFF. CDR3 nucleotides: TGTGCCAGCTCGTTGGACAGGCTTAACACTGAAGCTTTCTTT.

This clone was found once. The gene calls are TRBV5-4 and TRBJ1-3, with D perhaps matching TRBD1 (6 bases). Germline V gene data show CDR1 as SGHNT and CDR2 as YYREEE (reference sequence). V dropped 4 bases and J dropped 4 bases, with 6 bases sitting between them. This CDR3 contains 12 residues. The CDR3 here is CASSGQGNTIYF. CDR3 DNA sequence: TGTGCCAGCAGCGGACAGGGAAACACCATATATTTT.

This clone was recorded a few times. The chain is built from TRBV6-5 and TRBJ2-2, with D perhaps TRBD2 (5 bases). The CDR3 extends over 14 amino acids. V lost 6 bases and J lost 6, with 14 bases in between. The germline gives CDR1 MNHEY, CDR2 SVGAGI. The CDR3 spells CASRKPGSAGELFF. CDR3 in DNA: TGTGCCAGCAGGAAACCTGGGAGTGCCGGGGAGCTGTTTTTT.

This clone has only one observation. The chain is built from TRBV7-9 and TRBJ2-2; 7 bases align to TRBD2. This CDR3 comprises 15 residues. CDR1 is SEHNR, CDR2 FQNEAQ, per germline (reference sequence). V trimming: 1 base; J trimming: 10 bases; junction bases outside the gene matches: 9. In DNA, the CDR3 is TGTGCCAGCAGCTTAGGTTTGGGACTACGCATGGAGCTGTTTTTT. This codes for CASSLGLGLRMELFF.

The CDR3 coding sequence is TGTGCCAGCAGTTTGGGCGGACTAGCGTCGAATGAGCAGTTCTTC. Translating it yields CASSLGGLASNEQFF. The genes are TRBV28 and TRBJ2-1, with TRBD2 matching 9 bases. Germline CDR1 MDHEN, CDR2 SYDVKM. Germline trimming cut 3 bases from V and 7 bases from J; bases unmatched to any gene: 7. The CDR3 totals 15 residues.

This chain connects TRBV19 to TRBJ2-5, with a tentative D call TRBD1 (5 bases). Germline V gene lookup returns CDR1 LNHDA and CDR2 SQIVND (reference sequence). With 3 bases removed from V and 4 bases from J, the gap between germline ends came to 15 bases. The CDR3 runs to 15 residues. CDR3 amino acids: CASSISGALAETQYF. The CDR3 DNA reads as TGTGCCAGTAGTATTTCTGGGGCGCTGGCAGAGACCCAGTACTTC.

J is TRBJ2-7 and V is TRBV5-1; D might be TRBD1 (9 bases). Trimming took 6 bases from V and 4 from J, leaving 29 bases between them. Germline V gene sequence: CDR1 SGHRS, CDR2 YFSETQ. This CDR3 comprises 18 residues. The CDR3 loop reads CASKTGTGRPGGPYEQYF. For the CDR3, the DNA is TGCGCCAGCAAGACCGGGACAGGGAGACCGGGAGGGCCGTACGAGCAGTACTTC.

The chain combines TRBV4-3 with TRBJ1-1; D ambiguous. Trimming took 1 base from V and 0 from J, leaving 9 bases between them. Germline V lookup: CDR1 LGHNA, CDR2 YSLEER. The CDR3 runs to 15 residues. CDR3 DNA sequence: TGCGCCAGCAGCCAAGTTGGGCAGGTGAACACTGAAGCTTTCTTT. Its protein product is CASSQVGQVNTEAFF.

The chain combines TRBV19 with TRBJ2-7, with D possibly TRBD1 on 6 matching bases. CDR3 length: 15 amino acids. Trimming cost V 5 bases and J 0 bases, with 14 bases left between them. Germline loops: CDR1 LNHDA, CDR2 SQIVND (reference sequence). The CDR3 protein is CASSEQGSDSYEQYF. CDR3 sequence (DNA): TGTGCCAGTAGTGAACAGGGTTCGGACTCCTACGAGCAGTACTTC.

V and J are TRBV15 and TRBJ2-5; TRBD2 aligns across 11 bases. The germline gives CDR1 LNHNV, CDR2 YYDKDF (reference sequence). V shed 5 bases and J 4 bases; nucleotides not matched to a gene: 9. CDR3 length equals 16 residues. CDR3 bases: TGTGCCACCAGCGGCCAAGGACTAGCGGGCAGAGAGACCCAGTACTTC. Protein: CATSGQGLAGRETQYF.

This sequence joins TRBV30 and TRBJ1-6, with 10 bases aligning to TRBD1. V was clipped by 3 bases and J by 6 bases; unmatched bases: 8. Germline lookup yields CDR1 GTSNPN and CDR2 SVGIG (reference sequence). CDR3 length equals 16 residues. The CDR3 region is CAWRGDRGGSNSPLHF. CDR3 bases: TGTGCCTGGAGAGGGGACAGGGGAGGTTCTAATTCACCCCTCCACTTT. The whole variable domain, remainder taken from reference TRBV30 and TRBJ1-6, is SQTIHQWPATLVQPVGSPLSLECTVEGTSNPNLYWYRQAAGRGLQLLFYSVGIGQISSEVPQNLSASRPQDRQFILSSKKLLLSDSGFYLCAWRGDRGGSNSPLHFGNGTRLTVT.

The table lists this clone with a count of one. V usage is TRBV5-4 and J usage is TRBJ2-3; D remains ambiguous. This CDR3 is 15 amino acids long. The germline V gene has CDR1 SGHNT and CDR2 YYREEE (reference sequence). Trimming took off 0 bases at V and 0 bases at J, with 8 bases between the two ends. The CDR3 DNA reads as TGTGCCAGCAGCTTGGACCGCGCTAGCACAGATACGCAGTATTTT. This sequence encodes CASSLDRASTDTQYF.

This clone has only a few counts. V is TRBV7-2 and J is TRBJ1-4, with 11 bases lining up with TRBD1. V was pared by 5 bases and J by 7 bases, with 6 bases of the junction left unmatched. The germline V gene encodes CDR1 SGHTA and CDR2 FQGNSA. This CDR3 has 15 amino acids. The DNA of the CDR3 is TGTGCCAGCAGCCGTACCGGGACAGGGGGTGAAAAACTGTTTTTT. Protein product: CASSRTGTGGEKLFF.

This chain joins TRBV4-1 and TRBJ1-5, with TRBD1 as a possible D gene (5 bases). Deletions cut 0 bases from V and 0 bases from J, with 9 bases between. The CDR3 extends over 16 amino acids. Germline V gene lookup returns CDR1 MGHRA and CDR2 YSYEKL. CDR3 in amino acids: CASSQDLQVSNQPQHF. In DNA, the CDR3 is TGCGCCAGCAGCCAAGATTTACAGGTTAGCAATCAGCCCCAGCATTTT.

This sequence joins TRBV7-9 and TRBJ2-6; 7 bases are shared with TRBD1. Germline-derived CDR1 and CDR2 are SEHNR and FQNEAQ (reference sequence). The ends lost 4 bases at V and 5 bases at J; junction bases unmatched: 14. This CDR3 is 18 amino acids long. The CDR3 DNA reads TGTGCCAGCAGCTCACGTAGGGACAGCCTTCTCTGGGCCAACGTCCTGACTTTC. Amino acid sequence: CASSSRRDSLLWANVLTF.

This clone came up once. The CDR3 loop is CASSIGTVYGYTF. The CDR3 DNA sequence: TGTGCCAGTAGTATAGGCACAGTCTATGGCTACACCTTC. The rearrangement links TRBV19 to TRBJ1-2; D not resolved. The CDR3 has 13 residues. The germline V gene has CDR1 LNHDA and CDR2 SQIVND (reference sequence). The germline V and J ends were trimmed by 1 base and 4 bases, with 7 bases remaining between them.

J is TRBJ1-3 and V is TRBV30; 9 bases line up with TRBD1. CDR3 size: 12 residues. V lost 7 bases to trimming and J lost 4 bases; unmatched junction nucleotides: 2. The germline V gene has CDR1 GTSNPN and CDR2 SVGIG (reference sequence). CDR3 nucleotides: TGTGCCTCGACAGGGGGAGGAAACACCATATATTTT. This sequence encodes CASTGGGNTIYF.

This clone was counted a few times. This sequence joins TRBV5-4 and TRBJ2-1, with a weak D call TRBD1 (6 bases). V gave up 2 bases and J gave up 7 bases, with 7 bases separating them. Germline assignment: CDR1 SGHNT and CDR2 YYREEE (reference sequence). This CDR3 has 12 amino acids. CDR3 sequence (DNA): TGTGCCAGCAGCTTTCAGGGGAATGAGCAGTTCTTC. This sequence encodes CASSFQGNEQFF.